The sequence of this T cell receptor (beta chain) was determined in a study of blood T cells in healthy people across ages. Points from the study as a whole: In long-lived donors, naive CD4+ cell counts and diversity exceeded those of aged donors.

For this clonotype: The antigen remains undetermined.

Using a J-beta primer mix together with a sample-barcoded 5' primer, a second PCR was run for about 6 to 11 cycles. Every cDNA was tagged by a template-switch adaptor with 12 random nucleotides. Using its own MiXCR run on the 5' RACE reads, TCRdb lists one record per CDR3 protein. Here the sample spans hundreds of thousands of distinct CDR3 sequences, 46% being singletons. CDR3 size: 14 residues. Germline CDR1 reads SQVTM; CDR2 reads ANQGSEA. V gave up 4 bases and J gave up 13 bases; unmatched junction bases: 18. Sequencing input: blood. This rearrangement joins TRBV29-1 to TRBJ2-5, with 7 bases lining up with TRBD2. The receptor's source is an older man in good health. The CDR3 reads CSVGGLGGSEDRYF. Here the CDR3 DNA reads TGCAGCGTTGGGGGGTTAGGCGGGAGTGAGGACCGGTACTTC.